This section outlines one TCR beta chain sequence together with its context. The source of the sample is a study of blood T cell repertoires in COVID-19. Study-wide background: COVID-19 samples, acute and convalescent, were from the United States, Italy and Spain.

The V end lost 6 bases, the J end lost 5 bases, and 13 bases lay between the germline ends. Germline CDR1 LNHDA, CDR2 SQIVND (reference sequence). This CDR3 is 13 amino acids long. Authors' methods: Estimation of nucleated cell counts was performed using reference gene primer amplification. Assay: immunoSEQ multiplex PCR; the TCRdb copy retains only in-frame clones and omits some. D and trimming were read from the DNA, whereas the V and J calls and clone size are those reported in that table. The repertoire consists of over 250,000 clones, with around nine tenths occurring once and the leading ten covering about 2.7%. Clinical history reported by participants formed the basis on which cohorts were assigned. The study counted Cohort 3 donors as recovered given two negative PCRs, clearance, or symptom resolution.

The sequence derives from a woman under 30 who had recovered from COVID-19. The rearrangement joins TRBV19 to TRBJ1-2; D is uncertain. Sequencing was performed on PBMCs or T cells enriched from blood (not recorded which). The CDR3: CASRQRKTYGYTF. The CDR3 DNA reads TGTGCCAGTAGACAGCGGAAGACGTATGGCTACACCTTC.